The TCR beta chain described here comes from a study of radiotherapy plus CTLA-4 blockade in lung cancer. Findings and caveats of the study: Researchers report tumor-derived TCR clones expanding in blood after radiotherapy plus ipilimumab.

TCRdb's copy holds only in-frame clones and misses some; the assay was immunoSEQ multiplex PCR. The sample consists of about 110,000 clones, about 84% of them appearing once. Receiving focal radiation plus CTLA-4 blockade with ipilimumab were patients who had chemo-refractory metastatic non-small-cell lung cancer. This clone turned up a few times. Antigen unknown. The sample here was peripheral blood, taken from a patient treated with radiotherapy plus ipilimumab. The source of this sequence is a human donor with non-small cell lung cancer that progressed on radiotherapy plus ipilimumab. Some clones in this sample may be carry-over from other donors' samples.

CDR3 nucleotides: TGTGCCAGTAGCCTTGGTGTCGATGGTAATTCACCCCTCCACTTT. Translation gives CASSLGVDGNSPLHF. This sequence joins TRBV19 and TRBJ1-6; unclear D gene. V dropped 6 bases and J dropped 6 bases, with 15 bases sitting between them. The CDR3 contains 15 residues. Germline CDR1 LNHDA, CDR2 SQIVND (reference sequence).